Detailed here is one T cell receptor (beta chain). The sample is drawn from a study of cytomegalovirus exposure and HLA in healthy donors. The PCR used 60 Vbeta and 13 Jbeta primers. Profiled with immunoSEQ multiplex PCR; TCRdb holds only in-frame clones, not every one. The sample has about 200,000 clones; 70% to 80% are singletons. The CDR3 contains 15 residues. Germline V CDR1 and CDR2: SGHVS, FQNEAQ. V gave up 8 bases and J gave up 6 bases; unmatched junction bases: 13. The rearrangement joins TRBV7-8 to TRBJ2-3, with TRBD2 matching over 8 bases. This TCR was sampled from a male donor in good health and CMV-seropositive. Sequenced: PBMCs. The CDR3 loop reads CASGTSGVTRDTQYF. CDR3 coding DNA: TGTGCCAGCGGGACTAGTGGCGTTACGCGTGATACGCAGTATTTT.